This entry lists 22 T cell receptor beta chains sequenced from one sample in a study of tissue T cells after allogeneic stem cell transplantation. The time point denotes: mouse harvest day 14 after allogeneic transplant. The graft held 10^6 splenic CD5+ T cells and 10^7 T-cell-depleted bone marrow cells. Profiling relied on immunoSEQ multiplex PCR, and the TCRdb table lists in-frame clones only, not all of them. The sample includes about 2,100 clones, roughly 40% seen only once; the top ten take about 32%. Sequenced sample: lymph node tissue. These TCRs come from a female BALB/c mouse given C57BL/6 T cells with graft-versus-host disease after an allogeneic hematopoietic cell transplant.

Concerning this clone itself: The genes are named according to mouse. The read terminates 1 residue ahead of where the CDR3 ends, so the germline J gene completes it. The rearrangement joins TRBV16 to TRBJ2-4, with 11 bases fitting TRBD2. Germline CDR1 reads SGHSA; CDR2 reads FRNQAP. J gave up 3 bases and V 1 base, and 6 bases lay outside the gene matches. The CDR3 runs 17 residues. Incomplete CDR3 DNA: TGTGCAAGCAGCTTAGGCGGACTGGGGGGCGCCCAAAACACCTTGTAC. It codes for CASSLGGLGGAQNTLY. The full CDR3 is CASSLGGLGGAQNTLYF.

This clone is medium-sized by share. The genes and germline here are from mouse. The CDR3 end lies 1 residue beyond the end of the read and is filled in from the germline J gene. The chain employs TRBV12-2 and TRBJ1-3; D ambiguous. V gave up 0 bases and J gave up 0 bases, with 2 bases separating them. This CDR3 has 13 amino acids. Germline V lookup: CDR1 SGHLS, CDR2 HYDKME. CDR3: CASSLNSGNTLYF. Incomplete CDR3 DNA: TGTGCCAGCTCTCTCAATTCTGGAAATACGCTCTAT.

In regard to this clone: All gene names here are mouse names. The read falls 1 residue short of the CDR3 end, and the missing part is taken from the germline J gene. V usage is TRBV26 and J usage is TRBJ1-3, with D perhaps TRBD1 (5 bases). Trimming removed 2 bases at V and 2 bases at J, with 7 bases between. The CDR3 runs 14 residues. Per germline, CDR1 KGHPV and CDR2 FQNQEV (reference sequence). The CDR3 region is CASSLPGTGNTLYF. CDR3 bases read: TGTGCCAGCAGTCTGCCAGGGACTGGAAATACGCTCTAT.

On this clone itself: Mouse gene names and germline throughout. The read halts 1 residue ahead of the CDR3 end, with the missing end drawn from the germline J gene. The chain links TRBV31 to TRBJ1-3; no clear D. Germline CDR1 reads GKSSPN; CDR2 reads SITVG. V lost 1 base and J lost 4, with 5 bases in between. This CDR3 region has 12 residues. CDR3 DNA, as far as it was read: TGTGCCTGGAGTCCCCCGGGAAATACGCTCTAT. Protein: CAWSPPGNTLY. The CDR3 as a whole reads CAWSPPGNTLYF.

This clone was seen more than once but under ten times. The gene symbols are mouse symbols. The sequence runs out 1 residue before the end of the CDR3; the remainder is reconstructed from the germline J gene. The rearrangement links TRBV26 to TRBJ2-5; TRBD2 matches 9 bases. The CDR3 consists of 14 residues. The J segment lost 3 bases and the V segment lost 2 bases, leaving 0 bases of the junction unmatched. CDR1 is KGHPV and CDR2 is FQNQEV in the germline V gene (reference sequence). CDR3 in amino acids: CASSLDWGQDTQYF. Partial CDR3 DNA: TGTGCCAGCAGTCTGGACTGGGGGCAAGACACCCAGTAC.

Only a few counts were recorded for this clone. The gene names here belong to mouse. The CDR3 loop reads CASSRGQGGEVFF. The covered CDR3 bases are TGTGCCAGCAGTCGGGGACAGGGGGGAGAAGTCTTC. The V and J genes are TRBV26 and TRBJ1-1; 11 nucleotides line up with TRBD1. The read comes to an end 1 residue before the CDR3 does, leaving the germline J gene to fill in the end. There are 13 residues in the CDR3. The V segment lost 4 bases and the J segment 7 bases; nucleotides outside the gene matches: 2. Germline CDR1 is KGHPV and CDR2 is FQNQEV (reference sequence).

This clone was recorded once. The gene symbols are mouse symbols. The sequence runs out 1 residue before the end of the CDR3; the remainder is reconstructed from the germline J gene. The chain couples TRBV26 to TRBJ1-3; no clear D gene. Trimming cost V 2 bases and J 1 base, with 9 bases left between them. CDR1 is KGHPV and CDR2 is FQNQEV in the germline V gene (reference sequence). The CDR3 is 15 residues long. CDR3 amino acids: CASSLVGGSGNTLYF. The covered CDR3 bases are TGTGCCAGCAGTCTGGTGGGAGGATCTGGAAATACGCTCTAT.

Comment on this clone: Germline and genes: mouse. The CDR3 spells CASSHRISNERLFF. CDR3 bases read: TGTGCCAGCAGCCACAGAATTTCCAACGAAAGATTATTT. The gene calls are TRBV3 and TRBJ1-4, with unresolved D. The read comes to an end 1 residue before the CDR3 does, leaving the germline J gene to fill in the end. The CDR3 has 14 amino acids. Germline V gene sequence: CDR1 SNHLY, CDR2 FYNGKV (reference sequence). V was shortened by 5 bases and J by 0 bases, with 7 bases between the two germline ends. Using reference TRBV3 and TRBJ1-4 for the parts outside the CDR3, the full variable domain is GPKVLQIPSHQIIDMGQMVTLNCDPVSNHLYFYWYKQILGQQMEFLVNFYNGKVMEKSKLFKDQFSVERPDGSYFTLKIQPTALEDSAVYFCASSHRISNERLFFGHGTKLSVL.

In its sample, this clone was seen a few times. These gene names are mouse names. The CDR3 extends 1 residue past the end of the read, so its final part is completed from the germline J gene. V gene TRBV3 combines with J gene TRBJ2-7; 11 bases match TRBD2. CDR1 is SNHLY and CDR2 is FYNGKV in the germline V gene (reference sequence). The CDR3 has 14 amino acids. V gave up 5 bases and J gave up 3 bases; unmatched junction bases: 3. The CDR3: CASSPGLGVYEQYF. The covered CDR3 bases are TGTGCCAGCAGCCCGGGACTGGGGGTCTATGAACAGTAC.

As regards this clone: Mouse names are used for the genes. The CDR3 end is not reached by the read, which stops 1 residue before it; the germline J gene fills it in. V is TRBV13-1 and J is TRBJ2-1, with a possible D match to TRBD1 (5 bases). In germline, CDR1 is NSHNY, CDR2 SYGAGN. The CDR3 covers 14 residues. Between the trimmed V and J ends, which lost 3 bases and 0 bases, there was a span of 7 bases. The DNA read from the CDR3 is TGTGCCAGCAGTGTCGACAGTAACTATGCTGAGCAGTTC. It specifies CASSVDSNYAEQF. The CDR3 in its entirety is CASSVDSNYAEQFF.

A remark on this clone: Mouse gene names apply. The CDR3 bases that were read are TGTGCCAGCAGCTTACTGGGGCTCTCCTATGAACAGTAC. Translated: CASSLLGLSYEQY. In full, the CDR3 is CASSLLGLSYEQYF. V gene TRBV3 combines with J gene TRBJ2-7; D possibly corresponds to TRBD2 (6 bases). The CDR3 goes on 1 residue after the read ends, and that part is filled in from the germline J gene. In germline, CDR1 is SNHLY, CDR2 FYNGKV (reference sequence). Trimming took off 2 bases at V and 0 bases at J, with 8 bases between the two ends. The CDR3 contains 14 residues.

Only a few counts were recorded for this clone. Gene names are mouse gene names. The DNA ends 1 residue before the CDR3 does, and the rest of the CDR3 is filled in from the germline J gene. This chain joins TRBV15 and TRBJ2-5; 9 bases are shared with TRBD2. V shed 5 bases, J shed 0 bases, and the junction held 0 bases outside the gene matches. The CDR3 is 14 amino acids. Per germline, CDR1 SGHND and CDR2 FRSKSL. This CDR3 is CASSTGGNQDTQYF. CDR3 DNA (partial): TGTGCCAGCAGTACTGGGGGGAACCAAGACACCCAGTAC.

As for this clone: These gene names are mouse names. Sequencing ends 1 residue short of the CDR3 end; the germline J gene provides the rest. The chain employs TRBV26 and TRBJ1-4, with 7 nucleotides matching TRBD1. V dropped 6 bases and J dropped 7; count of bases not matched to a gene: 2. The CDR3 contains 12 residues. The germline CDR1 and CDR2 sequences are KGHPV and FQNQEV (reference sequence). The CDR3 DNA, read in part, is TGTGCCAGCAGCCCAGGGGGCGAAAGATTATTT. Encoded protein: CASSPGGERLF. The full CDR3 sequence reads CASSPGGERLFF.

The sample holds a few counts of this clone. Mouse names are used for the genes. The sequenced fragment ends 1 residue before the CDR3 boundary, so the rest is inferred from the germline J gene. The chain combines TRBV26 with TRBJ1-4, with 9 bases matching TRBD1. The CDR3 extends over 14 amino acids. Germline CDR1 and CDR2: KGHPV and FQNQEV (reference sequence). V shed 5 bases and J 7 bases; nucleotides not matched to a gene: 5. Incomplete CDR3 DNA: TGTGCCAGCAGTTCCGGGACAGGGTCCGAAAGATTATTT. Amino acids: CASSSGTGSERLF. In full, the CDR3 reads CASSSGTGSERLFF.

Notes on this clone: Mouse names are used for the genes. CDR3 DNA (partial): TGTGCCAGCAGTGGACTGGGGGGAGGCCAAGACACCCAGTAC. Translation: CASSGLGGGQDTQY. In full, the CDR3 reads CASSGLGGGQDTQYF. V and J are TRBV13-3 and TRBJ2-5; 10 bases match TRBD2. The CDR3 end is not reached by the read, which stops 1 residue before it; the germline J gene fills it in. CDR3 length: 15 amino acids. Trimming at V came to 3 bases and at J to 2 bases, leaving 3 bases not matched to a gene. Germline V lookup: CDR1 NNHDY, CDR2 SYVADS. Together with reference TRBV13-3 and TRBJ2-5, the CDR3 gives the full variable domain: EAAVTQSPRSKVAVTGGKVTLSCHQTNNHDYMYWYRQDTGHGLRLIHYSYVADSTEKGDIPDGYKASRPSQENFSLILELASLSQTAVYFCASSGLGGGQDTQYFGPGTRLLVL.

Notes on this clone: Gene names denote mouse genes. The read falls 1 residue short of the CDR3 end, and the missing part is taken from the germline J gene. This chain links TRBV2 with TRBJ1-2, with 11 bases identical to TRBD1. From germline, CDR1 is LGHNA and CDR2 YSYQKL. The length of the CDR3 is 16 residues. Germline trimming cut 0 bases from V and 3 bases from J; bases unmatched to any gene: 3. Here the CDR3 reads CASSQDVGQGDSDYTF. The covered CDR3 bases are TGTGCCAGCAGCCAAGATGTGGGACAGGGGGACTCCGACTACACC.

This clone was picked up a small number of times. Gene labels here are mouse ones. The sequenced fragment ends 1 residue before the CDR3 boundary, so the rest is inferred from the germline J gene. The genes are TRBV19 and TRBJ1-1; unclear D gene. The CDR3 has 11 amino acids. Germline assignment: CDR1 FNHDT and CDR2 SITEND (reference sequence). Trimming pared 4 bases from V and 3 bases from J, leaving 4 bases between. The CDR3 bases that were read are TGTGCCAGCAGTTCATACACAGAAGTCTTC. As protein: CASSSYTEVF. The whole CDR3 region reads CASSSYTEVFF.

Only a few counts were recorded for this clone. Gene names and germline refer to mouse. Coverage ceases 1 residue before the CDR3 finishes, and the germline J gene fills in the end. The chain employs TRBV26 and TRBJ1-4; 9 positions match TRBD1. The CDR3 covers 15 residues. V lost 2 bases to trimming and J lost 6 bases; unmatched junction nucleotides: 4. CDR1 is KGHPV and CDR2 is FQNQEV in the germline V gene (reference sequence). The CDR3 loop reads CASSLDGTGYERLFF. The covered CDR3 bases are TGTGCCAGCAGTCTGGACGGGACAGGGTACGAAAGATTATTT.

A word on this clone: Mouse germline and gene names are used. The read gets to within 1 residue of the CDR3 end, and the germline J gene fills in the rest. V gene TRBV31 combines with J gene TRBJ2-3, with 8 bases that match TRBD2. CDR3 length equals 15 residues. V shed 0 bases, J shed 1 base, and the junction held 3 bases outside the gene matches. Germline CDR1 reads GKSSPN; CDR2 reads SITVG. This CDR3 reads CAWSLGGRGAETLYF. The DNA read from the CDR3 is TGTGCCTGGAGTCTGGGGGGGCGGGGTGCAGAAACGCTGTAT.

This clone was detected once. A single base is all that separates this from a far larger clone, so a read error is likely. Gene names follow the mouse nomenclature. The CDR3 end falls 1 residue outside the read, so it is completed with the germline J gene. The rearrangement uses TRBV13-2 and TRBJ2-7; TRBD2 agrees at 8 bases. The germline gives CDR1 NNHNN, CDR2 SYGAGS (reference sequence). Trimming cost V 2 bases and J 0 bases; bases outside gene matches: 1. This CDR3 is built from 14 residues. Here the CDR3 reads CASGDWGDSYEQYF. The CDR3 DNA, read in part, is TGTGCCAGCGGTGACTGGGGGGACTCCTATGAACAGTAC.

Comment on this clone: Genes here carry mouse names. The CDR3 extends 1 residue past the end of the read, so its final part is completed from the germline J gene. The rearrangement joins TRBV26 to TRBJ2-3; D gene unclear. The CDR3 consists of 14 residues. Per the germline V gene, CDR1 is KGHPV and CDR2 is FQNQEV (reference sequence). With 4 bases removed from V and 0 bases from J, the gap between germline ends came to 8 bases. Incomplete CDR3 DNA: TGTGCCAGCAGTCCTTCATATAGTGCAGAAACGCTGTAT. It yields the protein CASSPSYSAETLY. The CDR3 as a whole reads CASSPSYSAETLYF.

To note about this clone: The genes are named according to mouse. The missing CDR3 end, 1 residue past where the read stops, is filled in from the germline J gene. The V gene is TRBV12-2, the J gene TRBJ2-3; the match to TRBD1 covers 8 bases. The CDR3 totals 14 residues. Germline CDR1 and CDR2: SGHLS and HYDKME. V trimming: 2 bases; J trimming: 3 bases; junction bases outside the gene matches: 3. CDR3 amino acids: CASSPQGAAETLYF. CDR3 DNA, as far as it was read: TGTGCCAGCTCTCCGCAGGGGGCGGCAGAAACGCTGTAT.